The subject of this entry is one T cell receptor (beta chain). The source of the sample is a study of control samples from healthy donors and cancer patients. Germline CDR1 LGHDT, CDR2 YNNKEL (reference sequence). V shed 1 base, J shed 2 bases, and the junction held 5 bases outside the gene matches. This CDR3 is 16 amino acids long. The assay was immunoSEQ multiplex PCR, and TCRdb's table has in-frame clones only and misses some. Of about 140,000 clones listed, around 94% are singletons. The sequence came from a man aged 35-49 years in good health. Sequencing was carried out using blood. The J gene is TRBJ2-1, the V gene TRBV3-1 (or the pseudogene TRBV3-2), with 7 bases fitting TRBD1. In nucleotides, the CDR3 is TGTGCCAGCAGCCAAGTCGGGCAGGGGGCCTACAATGAGCAGTTCTTC. It specifies CASSQVGQGAYNEQFF.